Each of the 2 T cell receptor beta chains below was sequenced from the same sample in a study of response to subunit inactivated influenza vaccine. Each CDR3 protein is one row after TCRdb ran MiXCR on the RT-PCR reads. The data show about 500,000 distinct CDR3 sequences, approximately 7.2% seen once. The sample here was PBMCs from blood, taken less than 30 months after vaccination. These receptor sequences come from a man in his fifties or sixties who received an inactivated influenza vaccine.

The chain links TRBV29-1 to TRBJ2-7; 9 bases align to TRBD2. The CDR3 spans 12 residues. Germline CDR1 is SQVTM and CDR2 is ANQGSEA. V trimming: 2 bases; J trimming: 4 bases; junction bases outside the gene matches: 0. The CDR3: CSVELAGYEQYF. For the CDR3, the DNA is TGCAGCGTTGAACTAGCGGGGTACGAGCAGTACTTC.

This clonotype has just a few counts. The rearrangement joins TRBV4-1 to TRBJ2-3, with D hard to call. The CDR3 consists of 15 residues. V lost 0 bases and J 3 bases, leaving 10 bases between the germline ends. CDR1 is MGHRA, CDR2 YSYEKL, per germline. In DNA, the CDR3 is TGCGCCAGCAGCCAAGATCAGTCGGTTACAGATACGCAGTATTTT. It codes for CASSQDQSVTDTQYF.